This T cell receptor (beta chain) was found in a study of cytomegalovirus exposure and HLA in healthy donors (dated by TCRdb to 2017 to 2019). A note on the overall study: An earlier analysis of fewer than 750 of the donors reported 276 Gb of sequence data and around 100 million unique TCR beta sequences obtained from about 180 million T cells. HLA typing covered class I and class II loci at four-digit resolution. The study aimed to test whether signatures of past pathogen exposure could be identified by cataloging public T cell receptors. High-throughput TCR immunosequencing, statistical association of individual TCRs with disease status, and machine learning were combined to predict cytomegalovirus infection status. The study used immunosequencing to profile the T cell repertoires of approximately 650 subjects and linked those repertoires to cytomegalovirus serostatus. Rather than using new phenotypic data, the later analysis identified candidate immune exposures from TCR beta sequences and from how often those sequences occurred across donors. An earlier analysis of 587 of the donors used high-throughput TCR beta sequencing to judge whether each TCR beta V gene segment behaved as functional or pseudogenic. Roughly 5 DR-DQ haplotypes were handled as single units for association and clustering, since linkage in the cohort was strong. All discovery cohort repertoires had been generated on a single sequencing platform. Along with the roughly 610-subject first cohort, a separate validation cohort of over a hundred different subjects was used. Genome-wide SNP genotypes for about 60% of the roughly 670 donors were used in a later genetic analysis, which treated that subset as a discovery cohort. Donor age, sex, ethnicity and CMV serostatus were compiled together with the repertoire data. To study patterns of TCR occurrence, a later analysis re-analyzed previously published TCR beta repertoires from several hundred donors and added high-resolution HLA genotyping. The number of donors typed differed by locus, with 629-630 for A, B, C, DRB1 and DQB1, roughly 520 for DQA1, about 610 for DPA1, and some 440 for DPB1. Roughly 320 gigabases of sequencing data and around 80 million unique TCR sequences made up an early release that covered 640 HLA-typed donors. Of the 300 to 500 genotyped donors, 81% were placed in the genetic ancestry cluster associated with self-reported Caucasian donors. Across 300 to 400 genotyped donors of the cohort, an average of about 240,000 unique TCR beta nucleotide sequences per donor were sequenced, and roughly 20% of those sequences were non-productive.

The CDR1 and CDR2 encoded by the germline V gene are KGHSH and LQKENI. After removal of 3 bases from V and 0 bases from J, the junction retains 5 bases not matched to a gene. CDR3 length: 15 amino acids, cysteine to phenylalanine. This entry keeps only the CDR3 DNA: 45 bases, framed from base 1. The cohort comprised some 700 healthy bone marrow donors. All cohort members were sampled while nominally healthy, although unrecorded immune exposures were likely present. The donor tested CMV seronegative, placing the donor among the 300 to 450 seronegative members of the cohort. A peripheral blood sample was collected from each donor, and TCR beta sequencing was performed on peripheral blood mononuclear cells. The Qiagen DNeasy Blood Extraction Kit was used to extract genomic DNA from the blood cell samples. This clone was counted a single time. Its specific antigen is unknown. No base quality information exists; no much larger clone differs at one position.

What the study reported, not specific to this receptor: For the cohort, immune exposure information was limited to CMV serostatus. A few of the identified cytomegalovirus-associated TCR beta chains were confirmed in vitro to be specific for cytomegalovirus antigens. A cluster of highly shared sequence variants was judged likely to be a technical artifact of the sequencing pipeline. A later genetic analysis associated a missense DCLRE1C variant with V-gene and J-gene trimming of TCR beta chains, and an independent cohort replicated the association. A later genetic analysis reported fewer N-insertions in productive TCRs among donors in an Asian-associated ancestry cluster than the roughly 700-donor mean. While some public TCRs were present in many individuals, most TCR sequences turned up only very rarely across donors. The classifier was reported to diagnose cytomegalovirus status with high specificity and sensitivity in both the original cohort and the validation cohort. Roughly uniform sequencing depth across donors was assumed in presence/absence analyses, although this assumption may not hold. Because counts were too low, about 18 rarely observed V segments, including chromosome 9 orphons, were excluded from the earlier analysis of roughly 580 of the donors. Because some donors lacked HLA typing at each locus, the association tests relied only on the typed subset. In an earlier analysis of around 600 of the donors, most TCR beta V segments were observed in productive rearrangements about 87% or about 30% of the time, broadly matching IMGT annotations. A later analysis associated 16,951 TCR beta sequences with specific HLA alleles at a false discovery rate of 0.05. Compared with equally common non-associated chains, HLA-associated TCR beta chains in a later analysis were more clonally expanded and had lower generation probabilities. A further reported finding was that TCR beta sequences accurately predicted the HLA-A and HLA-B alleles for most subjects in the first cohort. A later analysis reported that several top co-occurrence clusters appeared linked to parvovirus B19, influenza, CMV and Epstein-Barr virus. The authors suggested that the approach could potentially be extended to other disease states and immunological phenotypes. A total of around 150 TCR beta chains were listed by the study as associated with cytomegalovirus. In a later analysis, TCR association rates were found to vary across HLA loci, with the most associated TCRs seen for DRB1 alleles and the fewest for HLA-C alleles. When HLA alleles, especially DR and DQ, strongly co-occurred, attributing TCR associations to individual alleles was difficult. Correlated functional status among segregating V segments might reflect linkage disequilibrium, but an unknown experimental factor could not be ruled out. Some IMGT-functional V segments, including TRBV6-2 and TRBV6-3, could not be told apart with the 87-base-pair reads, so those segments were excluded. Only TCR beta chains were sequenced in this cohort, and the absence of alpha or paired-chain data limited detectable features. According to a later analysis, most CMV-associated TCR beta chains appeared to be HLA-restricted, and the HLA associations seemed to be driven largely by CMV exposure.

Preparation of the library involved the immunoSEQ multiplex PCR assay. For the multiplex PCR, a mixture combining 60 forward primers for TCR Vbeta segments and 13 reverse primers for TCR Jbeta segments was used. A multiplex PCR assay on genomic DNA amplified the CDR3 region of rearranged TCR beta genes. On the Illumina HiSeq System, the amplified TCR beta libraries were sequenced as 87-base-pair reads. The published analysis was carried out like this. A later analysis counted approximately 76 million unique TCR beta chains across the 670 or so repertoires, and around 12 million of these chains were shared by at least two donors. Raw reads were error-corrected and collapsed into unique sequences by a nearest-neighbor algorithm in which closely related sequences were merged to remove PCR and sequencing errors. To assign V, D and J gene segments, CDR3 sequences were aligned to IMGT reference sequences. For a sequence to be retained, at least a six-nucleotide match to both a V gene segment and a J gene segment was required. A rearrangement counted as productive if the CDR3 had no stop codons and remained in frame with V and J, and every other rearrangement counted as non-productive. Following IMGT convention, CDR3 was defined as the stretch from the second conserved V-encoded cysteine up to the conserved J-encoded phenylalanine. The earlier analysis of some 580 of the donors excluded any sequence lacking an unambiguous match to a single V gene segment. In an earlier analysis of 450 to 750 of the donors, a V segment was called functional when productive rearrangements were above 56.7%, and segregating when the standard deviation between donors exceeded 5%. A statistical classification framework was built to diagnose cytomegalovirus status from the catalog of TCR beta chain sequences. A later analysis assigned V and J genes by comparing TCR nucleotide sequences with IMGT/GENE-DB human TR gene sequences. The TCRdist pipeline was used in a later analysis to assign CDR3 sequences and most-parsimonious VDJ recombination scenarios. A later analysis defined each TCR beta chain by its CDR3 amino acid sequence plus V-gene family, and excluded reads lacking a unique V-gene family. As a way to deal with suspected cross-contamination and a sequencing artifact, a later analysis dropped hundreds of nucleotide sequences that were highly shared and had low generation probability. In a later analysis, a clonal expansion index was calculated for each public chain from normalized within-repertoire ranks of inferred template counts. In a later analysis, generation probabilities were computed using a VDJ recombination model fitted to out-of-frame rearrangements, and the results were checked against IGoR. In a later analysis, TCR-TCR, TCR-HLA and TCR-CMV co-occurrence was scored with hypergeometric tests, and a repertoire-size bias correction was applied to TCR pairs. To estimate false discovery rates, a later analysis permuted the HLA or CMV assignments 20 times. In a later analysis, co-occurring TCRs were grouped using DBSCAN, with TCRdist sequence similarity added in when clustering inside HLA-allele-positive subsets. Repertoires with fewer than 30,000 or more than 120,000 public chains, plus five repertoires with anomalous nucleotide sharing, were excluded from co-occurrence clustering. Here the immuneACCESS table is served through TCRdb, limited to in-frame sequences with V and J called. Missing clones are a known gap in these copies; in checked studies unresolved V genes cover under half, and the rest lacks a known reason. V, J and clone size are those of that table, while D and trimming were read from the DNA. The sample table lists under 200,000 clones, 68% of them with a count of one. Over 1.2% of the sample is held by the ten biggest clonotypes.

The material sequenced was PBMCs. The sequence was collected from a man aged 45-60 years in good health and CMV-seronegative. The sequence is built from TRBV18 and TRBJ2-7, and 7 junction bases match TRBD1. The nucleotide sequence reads TGTGCCAGCTCACCCACAGGGGTAGTCTCCTACGAGCAGTACTTC. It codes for CASSPTGVVSYEQYF.